These T cell receptor beta chains were read from a single sample in a study of blood T cell repertoires in COVID-19. Sequenced by immunoSEQ multiplex PCR; TCRdb stores in-frame clones only, minus some. The table has about 250,000 clones, approximately 91% seen once; the top ten hold 0.8%. The sequenced material came from peripheral blood. These TCRs come from a woman in her 30s with acute or convalescent COVID-19. CDR3s include the opening cysteine and the closing phenylalanine or tryptophan. A D gene is named only where the DNA matches it firmly. Rows may omit the clone size; those that give it use once, few, many or a size class.

CDR3 length	D gene	clone size	V gene	J gene	CDR3 protein	CDR3 DNA
17	NA	NA	TRBV6-2/TRBV6-3	TRBJ2-1	CASSSSLSGRKYNEQFF	TGTGCCAGCAGTTCCTCTCTTAGCGGAAGAAAGTACAATGAGCAGTTCTTC
15	TRBD1	NA	TRBV27	TRBJ2-7	CASRIPGQGTYEQYF	TGTGCCAGCAGGATACCGGGACAGGGCACCTACGAGCAGTACTTC
15	NA	NA	TRBV6-5	TRBJ1-4	CASSPKRDSNEKLFF	TGTGCCAGCAGTCCGAAAAGGGACTCTAATGAAAAACTGTTTTTT
13	TRBD1	NA	TRBV12-3/TRBV12-4	TRBJ1-4	CASRTGGREKLFF	TGTGCCAGCCGGACAGGGGGTAGGGAAAAACTGTTTTTT
15	TRBD1	NA	TRBV6-5	TRBJ2-3	CASRVQGASTDTQYF	TGTGCCAGCAGAGTACAGGGGGCTAGCACAGATACGCAGTATTTT
16	TRBD2	NA	TRBV19	TRBJ2-1	CASSLSLAGVRNEQFF	TGTGCCAGTAGTTTAAGCCTAGCGGGAGTGAGGAATGAGCAGTTCTTC
16	NA	NA	TRBV13	TRBJ1-4	CASSLGRLQGNEKLFF	TGTGCCAGCAGCTTAGGGCGGTTACAGGGAAATGAAAAACTGTTTTTT
13	NA	NA	TRBV21-1	TRBJ2-5	CASSKAVQETQYF	TGTGCCAGCAGCAAGGCAGTCCAAGAGACCCAGTACTTC
13	TRBD1	NA	TRBV2	TRBJ1-1	CASRYRDRVLSFF	TGTGCCAGCAGATACCGGGACAGGGTTTTATCTTTCTTT
16	NA	NA	TRBV6-1	TRBJ2-6	CASSEAGSTGANVLTF	TGTGCCAGCAGTGAAGCGGGCAGCACTGGGGCCAACGTCCTGACTTTC
14	NA	NA	TRBV5-4	TRBJ2-7	CASSGRDSSYEQYF	TGTGCCAGCAGCGGGCGGGACAGCTCCTACGAGCAGTACTTC
14	NA	NA	TRBV18	TRBJ1-1	CASSVRGSDIEAFF	TGTGCCAGCTCCGTCAGGGGTTCGGACATTGAAGCTTTCTTT
18	TRBD2	NA	TRBV7-6	TRBJ2-2	CASSLFTGRALDTGELFF	TGTGCCAGCAGCTTATTCACCGGGAGGGCGTTAGACACCGGGGAGCTGTTTTTT
14	NA	NA	TRBV5-1	TRBJ1-1	CASSLQGGYTEAFF	TGCGCCAGCAGCTTACAGGGCGGCTACACTGAAGCTTTCTTT
12	NA	few	TRBV25-1	TRBJ2-5	CASSRQSETQYF	TGTGCCAGCAGCCGACAGTCAGAGACCCAGTACTTC
17	TRBD2	NA	TRBV9	TRBJ2-1	CASSVGFSGRGMSEQFF	TGTGCCAGCAGCGTAGGTTTTAGCGGGAGGGGAATGAGTGAGCAGTTCTTC
16	NA	NA	TRBV7-8	TRBJ2-7	CASSLTTGLANYEQYF	TGTGCCAGCAGCTTGACTACGGGACTGGCGAACTACGAGCAGTACTTC
13	NA	few	TRBV7-6	TRBJ1-3	CASSVQGGNTIYF	TGTGCCAGCAGCGTTCAGGGTGGAAACACCATATATTTT
16	NA	NA	TRBV19	TRBJ2-5	CASSILDSTRQETQYF	TGTGCCAGTAGTATCCTGGACAGCACCCGACAAGAGACCCAGTACTTC
15	NA	NA	TRBV30	TRBJ2-3	CAWSSGERSTDTQYF	TGTGCCTGGAGTTCGGGGGAGCGTAGCACAGATACGCAGTATTTT
17	NA	NA	TRBV7-9	TRBJ2-6	CASTLAPGVTGANVLTF	TGTGCCAGCACCCTAGCCCCGGGTGTGACTGGGGCCAACGTCCTGACTTTC
13	NA	NA	TRBV6-5	TRBJ2-7	CASSLLGSYEQYF	TGTGCCAGTAGCTTACTGGGCTCCTACGAGCAGTACTTC
15	TRBD2	NA	TRBV9	TRBJ2-5	CASSGLAGGSKTQYF	TGTGCCAGCAGCGGACTAGCGGGAGGGTCGAAGACCCAGTACTTC
18	NA	NA	TRBV7-2	TRBJ1-2	CASSSPVSPTKANYGYTF	TGTGCCAGCAGCTCACCAGTTTCCCCAACGAAAGCTAACTATGGCTACACCTTC
11	NA	NA	TRBV7-9	TRBJ1-2	CASGLSGGYTF	TGTGCCAGCGGCCTATCGGGTGGCTACACCTTC
14	NA	NA	TRBV5-1	TRBJ2-7	CASRVTGGSYEQYF	TGCGCCAGCAGAGTGACGGGTGGATCCTACGAGCAGTACTTC
15	TRBD1	NA	TRBV6-1	TRBJ2-3	CASSEEDRVGDTQYF	TGTGCCAGCAGTGAAGAGGACAGGGTGGGGGATACGCAGTATTTT
13	TRBD1	NA	TRBV30	TRBJ1-2	CAWSGQGAAGYTF	TGTGCCTGGAGTGGACAGGGGGCGGCTGGCTACACCTTC
12	NA	NA	TRBV27	TRBJ2-7	CALNRSYYEQYF	TGTGCCCTGAACAGGAGCTACTACGAGCAGTACTTC
17	TRBD2	NA	TRBV6-4	TRBJ2-1	CASSPLPGVAGGHEQFF	TGTGCCAGCAGTCCGTTACCGGGGGTAGCGGGAGGCCATGAGCAGTTCTTC
15	TRBD2	NA	TRBV7-7	TRBJ2-2	CASSYSGSGTGELFF	TGTGCTAGCAGTTATAGCGGGAGCGGCACCGGGGAGCTGTTTTTT
14	NA	NA	TRBV19	TRBJ2-1	CASKGSGTYNEQFF	TGTGCCAGTAAGGGTTCGGGGACCTACAATGAGCAGTTCTTC
13	NA	NA	TRBV27	TRBJ2-7	CASSLLSGYEQYF	TGTGCCAGCAGTTTATTGTCCGGCTACGAGCAGTACTTC
14	TRBD2	NA	TRBV19	TRBJ2-7	CASSRASGSYEQYF	TGTGCCAGTAGTAGGGCTAGCGGCTCCTACGAGCAGTACTTC
13	TRBD1	NA	TRBV10-2	TRBJ1-1	CASMDRGGTEAFF	TGCGCCAGCATGGACAGGGGAGGCACTGAAGCTTTCTTT
14	NA	NA	TRBV9	TRBJ2-7	CASSVVGASYEQYF	TGTGCCAGCAGCGTAGTGGGGGCCTCCTACGAGCAGTACTTC
16	TRBD2	once	TRBV24-1	TRBJ2-2	CATSDWLAGGAGELFF	TGTGCCACCAGTGACTGGCTAGCGGGAGGCGCCGGGGAGCTGTTTTTT
16	NA	NA	TRBV5-4	TRBJ1-1	CASSLAGARGNTEAFF	TGTGCCAGCAGCTTGGCAGGGGCTCGGGGGAACACTGAAGCTTTCTTT
12	NA	NA	TRBV29-1	TRBJ2-1	CSARVGSYEQFF	TGCAGCGCCCGGGTCGGGAGCTATGAGCAGTTCTTC
17	NA	NA	TRBV7-9	TRBJ1-3	CASSLVQGLYSGNTIYF	TGTGCCAGCAGCTTAGTCCAAGGACTTTATTCTGGAAACACCATATATTTT
15	TRBD2	NA	TRBV3-1/TRBV3-2	TRBJ2-7	CASSHIAGVSYEQYF	TGTGCCAGCAGCCACATAGCGGGGGTCTCCTACGAGCAGTACTTC
17	NA	once	TRBV10-3	TRBJ2-2	CAISESGLRPNTGELFF	TGTGCCATCAGTGAGTCCGGACTGAGACCCAACACCGGGGAGCTGTTTTTT